The entry below gives a single T cell receptor beta chain sequence along with its context. Antigen: not known. Germline V CDR1 and CDR2: SGHRS, YFSETQ. The CDR3 runs 13 residues. V was clipped by 5 bases and J by 4 bases, with 12 bases between them. This record belongs to a study of response to subunit inactivated influenza vaccine. Overall study results and limits: Each seasonal influenza vaccination, the authors suggested, recruits few new T cells.

In TCRdb, the RT-PCR reads were re-called with MiXCR into one record per CDR3 protein. Here the sample spans 450,000 to 600,000 distinct CDR3 sequences, about 8% being singletons. The TCR originated in a man in his fifties or sixties who received an inactivated influenza vaccine. The gene calls are TRBV5-1 and TRBJ1-1, with D possibly TRBD1 on 5 matching bases. Sample: PBMCs from blood, taken less than 30 months after vaccination. The CDR3 sequence is CASSPGHSTEAFF. In DNA form, the CDR3 reads TGCGCCAGCAGTCCAGGGCACAGCACTGAAGCTTTCTTT.